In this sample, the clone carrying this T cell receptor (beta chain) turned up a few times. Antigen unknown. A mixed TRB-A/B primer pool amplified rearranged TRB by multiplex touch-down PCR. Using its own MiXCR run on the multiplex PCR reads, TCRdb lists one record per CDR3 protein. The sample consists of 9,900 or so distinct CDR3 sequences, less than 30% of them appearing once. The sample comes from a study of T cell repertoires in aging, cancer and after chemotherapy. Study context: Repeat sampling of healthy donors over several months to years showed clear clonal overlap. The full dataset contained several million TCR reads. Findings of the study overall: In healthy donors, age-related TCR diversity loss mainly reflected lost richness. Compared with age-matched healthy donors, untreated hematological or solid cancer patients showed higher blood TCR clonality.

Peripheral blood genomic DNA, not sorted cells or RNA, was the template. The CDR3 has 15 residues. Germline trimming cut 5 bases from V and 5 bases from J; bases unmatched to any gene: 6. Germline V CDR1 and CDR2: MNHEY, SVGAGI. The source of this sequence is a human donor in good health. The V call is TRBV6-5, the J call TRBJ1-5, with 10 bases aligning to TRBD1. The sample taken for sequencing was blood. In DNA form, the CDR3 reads TGTGCCAGCAGTGCCGACAGGGGGCATGATCAGCCCCAGCATTTT. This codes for CASSADRGHDQPQHF.